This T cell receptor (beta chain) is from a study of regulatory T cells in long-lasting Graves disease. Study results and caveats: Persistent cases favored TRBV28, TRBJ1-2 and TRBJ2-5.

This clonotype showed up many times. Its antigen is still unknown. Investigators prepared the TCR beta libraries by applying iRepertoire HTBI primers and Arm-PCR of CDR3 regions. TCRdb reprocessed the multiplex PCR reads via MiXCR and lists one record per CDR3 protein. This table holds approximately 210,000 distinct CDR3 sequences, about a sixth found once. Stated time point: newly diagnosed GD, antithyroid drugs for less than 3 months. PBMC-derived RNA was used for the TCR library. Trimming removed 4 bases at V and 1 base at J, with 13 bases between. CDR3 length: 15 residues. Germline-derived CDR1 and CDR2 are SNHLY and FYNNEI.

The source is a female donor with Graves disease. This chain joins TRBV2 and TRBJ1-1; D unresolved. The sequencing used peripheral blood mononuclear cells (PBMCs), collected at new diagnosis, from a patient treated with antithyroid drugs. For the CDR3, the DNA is TGTGCCAGCAGTGGAGGGTACGGAAAGAACACTGAAGCTTTCTTT. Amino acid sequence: CASSGGYGKNTEAFF.